This T cell receptor (beta chain) was identified in a study of blood T cell repertoires in COVID-19. Sequencing was performed with immunoSEQ multiplex PCR; in TCRdb, only in-frame clones are kept and a portion is missing. Among over 200,000 clones listed, about 88% were seen once. With 0 bases removed from V and 2 bases from J, the gap between germline ends came to 8 bases. The CDR3 runs 15 residues. The V gene's germline CDR1 is LGHDT and CDR2 YNNKEL (reference sequence). The J gene is TRBJ2-1, the V gene TRBV3-1 (or the pseudogene TRBV3-2), with no clear D. The source is a man between 40 and 49 years old with acute or convalescent COVID-19. Sequencing was performed on peripheral blood. CDR3 DNA: TGTGCCAGCAGCCAAGATCCAGGCCCCTACAATGAGCAGTTCTTC. This gives the protein CASSQDPGPYNEQFF.